The clone carrying this TCR delta chain was detected a few times. A far larger clone differs by one base, so this is likely a read error. Distinct nucleotide sequences in the sample also encode this CDR3. This sample is part of a study of gamma-delta T cells after stem cell transplantation. Looked up from germline, CDR1 is GEAIGNYY and CDR2 is EKD. V dropped 4 bases and J dropped 11; count of bases not matched to a gene: 18. The CDR3 spans 17 residues. TCRdb reprocessed the RT-PCR reads using CATT. The sample holds several thousand delta-chain clones, 1.5% to 2.5% seen once. The rearrangement links TRDV2 to TRDJ1, with TRDD3 matching 13 bases. Specimen: gamma-delta T cells. This receptor was obtained from a human donor. It is not recorded whose cells these are; they may come from a transplant donor. The CDR3 sequence: CACDTVLGDTKNRELIF. As DNA, the CDR3 is TGTGCCTGTGATACCGTACTGGGGGATACGAAGAACAGGGAGCTCATCTTT.